A selection of T cell receptor beta chains follows, all from one sample in a study of persistence of HIV-infected CD4 T cells. For these TCRs, the target antigens are not known. The repertoire was sequenced with immunoSEQ multiplex PCR; TCRdb's copy has only in-frame clones and lacks some. This table has 45,000 or so clones, more than 80% appearing once. Source: CD4+ T cells sorted from PBMCs after roughly 17-hour stimulation, taken from a patient who received antiretroviral therapy. The receptors derive from an adult woman with HIV who was CMV-seropositive. The CDR3 runs from the conserved cysteine through the conserved F or W. A D gene is named only where the DNA matches it firmly. Only some rows state a clone size, as once, few, many or a class for expanded clones.

j_gene	v_gene	abundance	d_gene	CDR3aa	CDR3nt
TRBJ2-2	TRBV7-2	.	.	CASNLLGGRNGELFF	TGTGCCAGTAATCTTCTGGGGGGGCGGAACGGGGAGCTGTTTTTT
TRBJ2-1	TRBV28	.	TRBD2	CASKLAGGSSYNEQFF	TGTGCCAGCAAACTAGCGGGAGGGAGCTCCTACAATGAGCAGTTCTTC
TRBJ1-1	TRBV10-1	few	.	CASRALGNTEAFF	TGCGCCAGCAGGGCATTGGGAAACACTGAAGCTTTCTTT
TRBJ2-7	TRBV10-1	.	.	CASSEVGVSYEQYF	TGCGCCAGCAGTGAAGTGGGGGTTTCCTACGAGCAGTACTTC
TRBJ1-1	TRBV4-1	few	.	CASSQVWATEAFF	TGCGCCAGCAGCCAAGTCTGGGCCACTGAAGCTTTCTTT
TRBJ1-1	TRBV5-4	.	.	CASSHDSINTEAFF	TGTGCCAGCAGCCACGACAGCATTAACACTGAAGCTTTCTTT
TRBJ1-2	TRBV5-1	.	.	CASSLFTGYGYTF	TGCGCCAGCAGCTTGTTTACAGGCTACGGCTACACCTTC
TRBJ2-3	TRBV28	.	.	CASSRANTQYF	TGTGCCAGCAGTAGGGCGAATACGCAGTATTTT
TRBJ2-7	TRBV19	.	TRBD2	CASSIGGLAAEQYF	TGTGCCAGTAGTATAGGAGGACTAGCGGCCGAGCAGTACTTC
TRBJ1-3	TRBV5-5	.	.	CASSPIYSGNTIYF	TGTGCCAGCAGTCCGATCTACTCTGGAAACACCATATATTTT
TRBJ1-2	TRBV6-6	.	.	CASSSESAGGYTF	TGTGCCAGCAGTTCTGAAAGCGCGGGTGGCTACACCTTC
TRBJ1-4	TRBV2	.	.	CASRTIETNEKLFF	TGTGCCAGCAGAACAATAGAGACTAATGAAAAACTGTTTTTT
TRBJ2-7	TRBV10-1	.	TRBD2	CASASGGSWEQYF	TGCGCCAGCGCGAGCGGGGGATCGTGGGAGCAGTACTTC
TRBJ2-1	TRBV5-4	.	.	CASSLKAPKRGNEQFF	TGTGCCAGCAGCTTGAAGGCACCCAAGAGGGGTAATGAGCAGTTCTTC
TRBJ1-2	TRBV2	.	.	CASSSQEDYGYTF	TGTGCCAGCAGCTCACAGGAGGACTATGGCTACACCTTC
TRBJ1-2	TRBV2	.	.	CASSERQTGYTF	TGTGCCAGCAGTGAACGGCAGACTGGCTACACCTTC
TRBJ2-7	TRBV11-3	once	.	CASSLSGTSYEQYF	TGTGCCAGCAGCTTGAGCGGGACATCCTACGAGCAGTACTTC
TRBJ2-6	TRBV19	.	.	CASSIEGTGANVLTF	TGTGCCAGTAGTATAGAGGGGACTGGGGCCAACGTCCTGACTTTC
TRBJ1-1	TRBV12-5	.	.	CASGRTVEAFF	TGTGCTAGTGGTCGGACGGTTGAAGCTTTCTTT
TRBJ2-3	TRBV12-3/TRBV12-4	.	.	CASSTRLLDTQYF	TGTGCCAGCAGTACCCGACTATTGGATACGCAGTATTTT
TRBJ1-2	TRBV7-9	.	.	CASSFVTPRGGYTF	TGTGCCAGCAGCTTCGTCACTCCGAGGGGCGGCTACACCTTC
TRBJ1-2	TRBV29-1	.	.	CSVTGEGYGYTF	TGCAGCGTTACGGGGGAGGGGTATGGCTACACCTTC
TRBJ2-5	TRBV5-4	few	.	CASSPDPGAQETQYF	TGTGCCAGCAGCCCGGACCCGGGGGCACAAGAGACCCAGTACTTC
TRBJ2-4	TRBV23-1	.	.	CASSQSGRDSKNIQYF	TGCGCCAGCAGTCAATCAGGGCGGGACTCCAAAAACATTCAGTACTTC
TRBJ1-5	TRBV6-5	.	.	CASSYRLNQPQHF	TGTGCCAGCAGTTACCGTTTAAATCAGCCCCAGCATTTT
TRBJ2-3	TRBV10-3	.	.	CAISESGSTDTQYF	TGTGCCATCAGTGAAAGCGGGAGCACAGATACGCAGTATTTT
TRBJ2-7	TRBV11-3	.	.	CASSFSDTYEQYF	TGTGCCAGCAGCTTTTCCGATACCTACGAGCAGTACTTC
TRBJ1-1	TRBV12-2	once	.	CASRSDRENTEAFF	TGTGCAAGTCGCTCGGATAGGGAGAACACTGAAGCTTTCTTT
TRBJ2-7	TRBV27	once	.	CASSSPGEQYF	TGTGCCAGCAGTTCCCCAGGCGAGCAGTACTTC
TRBJ2-1	TRBV5-4	.	TRBD2	CASSPPTSGGANEQFF	TGTGCCAGCAGCCCTCCGACTAGCGGGGGGGCCAATGAGCAGTTCTTC
TRBJ2-4	TRBV19	.	.	CASSRIPNIQYF	TGTGCCAGTAGTAGAATCCCTAACATTCAGTACTTC
TRBJ1-2	TRBV6-1	.	.	CASSEGAGPYGYTF	TGTGCCAGCAGTGAGGGGGCGGGGCCCTATGGCTACACCTTC
TRBJ2-3	TRBV9	.	.	CASSVVQGQGTQYF	TGTGCCAGCAGCGTAGTCCAGGGGCAGGGTACGCAGTATTTT
TRBJ2-6	TRBV7-6	.	TRBD2	CASSLKLAGTGANVLTF	TGTGCCAGCAGCTTAAAGCTAGCGGGTACTGGGGCCAACGTCCTGACTTTC
TRBJ1-1	TRBV11-1	few	.	CASRETGNTEAFF	TGTGCCAGCAGAGAGACGGGGAACACTGAAGCTTTCTTT
TRBJ1-2	TRBV5-1	once	.	CASSLRGENYGYTF	TGCGCCAGCAGCTTGCGGGGGGAGAACTATGGCTACACCTTC
TRBJ1-1	TRBV14	.	.	CASSQEPTGNTEAFF	TGTGCCAGCAGCCAAGAACCGACAGGGAACACTGAAGCTTTCTTT
TRBJ1-2	TRBV6-5	.	.	CASSSSAGVSRYTF	.
TRBJ1-2	TRBV18	.	.	CASSPSFAGPPNYGYTF	TGTGCCAGCTCACCTAGCTTTGCGGGTCCCCCTAACTATGGCTACACCTTC
TRBJ1-6	TRBV7-2	.	TRBD1	CASSVTGGISNSPLHF	TGTGCCAGCAGTGTAACAGGGGGTATTAGCAATTCACCCCTCCACTTT
TRBJ2-1	TRBV7-3	once	.	CASSSNREEQFF	TGTGCCAGCAGCTCAAACCGGGAGGAGCAGTTCTTC
TRBJ2-6	TRBV10-1	.	.	CASSERGANVLTF	TGCGCCAGCAGTGAGCGGGGGGCCAACGTCCTGACTTTC
TRBJ1-2	TRBV7-3	.	.	CASSLRGGENYGYTF	TGTGCCAGCAGCTTAAGAGGGGGGGAGAACTATGGCTACACCTTC
TRBJ1-3	TRBV11-3	.	.	CASSFLGNTIYF	TGTGCCAGCAGCTTCCTTGGAAACACCATATATTTT
TRBJ1-5	TRBV10-3	.	TRBD1	CAISTGGNQPQHF	TGTGCCATCAGTACAGGGGGCAATCAGCCCCAGCATTTT